The next 14 T cell receptor beta chains were all read from a single sample in a study of shared clonotypes between healthy human individuals. The method was immunoSEQ multiplex PCR; TCRdb's version includes in-frame clones alone and lacks a portion of them. This sample has over 1.5 million clones, with 95% to 99% found just once. The sequenced material came from naive CD4+ T cells sorted from blood. Noted subset: CD45RA+ positively selected. Every receptor here comes from a young man in good health.

The V and J genes are TRBV5-4 and TRBJ2-1; 10 bases align to TRBD2. V lost 0 bases to trimming and J lost 2 bases; unmatched junction nucleotides: 2. Germline V lookup: CDR1 SGHNT, CDR2 YYREEE (reference sequence). The CDR3 covers 16 residues. This chain's CDR3 is CASSLELAGTYNEQFF. CDR3 bases: TGTGCCAGCAGCTTGGAACTAGCGGGAACCTACAATGAGCAGTTCTTC.

V is TRBV7-9 and J is TRBJ2-1, with 7 bases aligning to TRBD1. The V segment lost 0 bases and the J segment 6 bases; nucleotides outside the gene matches: 11. Germline-derived CDR1 and CDR2 are SEHNR and FQNEAQ (reference sequence). CDR3 length: 17 amino acids. Here the CDR3 reads CASSLALGTTGRNEQFF. In DNA form, the CDR3 reads TGTGCCAGCAGCTTAGCGCTTGGAACGACAGGGCGCAATGAGCAGTTCTTC.

The rearrangement uses TRBV5-8 and TRBJ2-3; D gene unclear. CDR3 length: 15 amino acids. The V gene lost 4 bases and the J gene lost 1 base, with 13 bases spanning the gap. CDR1 and CDR2 from the germline V gene are SGHTS and YDEGEE. The CDR3 region is CASSLTETRTDTQYF. DNA for the CDR3: TGTGCCAGCAGCCTAACAGAAACCCGCACAGATACGCAGTATTTT.

This chain connects TRBV21-1 to TRBJ1-2. TRBV21-1 constitutes a pseudogene. This CDR3 has 13 amino acids. The CDR3 DNA follows: TGTGCCAGCAGCATCGATAAAAGGGATGGCTACACCTTC. Its translation is CASSIDKRDGYTF.

The chain uses TRBV30 and TRBJ1-4; a weak D match, TRBD1 (5 bases). The CDR3 runs 17 residues. V lost 3 bases and J lost 0, with 17 bases in between. Germline V gene lookup returns CDR1 GTSNPN and CDR2 SVGIG (reference sequence). The CDR3 region has the DNA TGTGCCTGGAGCCCAACCTCCGGGGCCACAACTAATGAAAAACTGTTTTTT. Protein: CAWSPTSGATTNEKLFF.

The chain recombines TRBV5-4 with TRBJ2-7, with TRBD2 matching over 10 bases. CDR3 length: 15 residues. Germline assignment: CDR1 SGHNT and CDR2 YYREEE (reference sequence). The ends lost 3 bases at V and 7 bases at J; junction bases unmatched: 10. CDR3: CASSSATSGYGEQYF. For the CDR3, the DNA is TGTGCCAGCAGCTCCGCGACTAGCGGGTACGGTGAGCAGTACTTC.

The rearrangement uses TRBV18 and TRBJ1-2; D might be TRBD1 (6 bases). This CDR3 region has 15 residues. The V gene lost 3 bases and the J gene lost 1 base, with 12 bases spanning the gap. CDR1 and CDR2 (germline): KGHSH, LQKENI. The DNA for the CDR3 is TGTGCCAGCTCACCCACTCGGGACATTAACTATGGCTACACCTTC. Translating gives CASSPTRDINYGYTF.

V is TRBV27 and J is TRBJ2-7; the match to TRBD1 covers 8 bases. The germline V gene encodes CDR1 MNHEY and CDR2 SMNVEV (reference sequence). The CDR3 spans 14 residues. The V and J ends lost 4 bases and 2 bases, in that order; junction bases with no gene match: 4. The CDR3, as DNA: TGTGCCAGCAGTTATGGGACAGGTCCCTACGAGCAGTACTTC. It yields the protein CASSYGTGPYEQYF.

The V call is TRBV29-1, the J call TRBJ2-2, with 10 positions matching TRBD2. The CDR3 sequence is 14 residues long. Trimming took 6 bases from V and 4 from J; bases not matched to a gene: 5. Germline V gives CDR1 SQVTM, CDR2 ANQGSEA. The CDR3 sequence: CSVSGRALTGELFF. The CDR3, as DNA: TGCAGCGTAAGCGGGAGGGCCCTCACCGGGGAGCTGTTTTTT.

The chain combines TRBV4-1 with TRBJ2-7; 7 positions agree with TRBD1. The CDR3 covers 14 residues. J gave up 3 bases and V 4 bases, and 6 bases lay outside the gene matches. CDR1 and CDR2 (germline): MGHRA, YSYEKL. CDR3 in DNA: TGCGCCAGCAGCCGCCGGGACAGACACTACGAGCAGTACTTC. Its translation: CASSRRDRHYEQYF.

The V call is TRBV5-1, the J call TRBJ2-1; 7 nucleotides agree with TRBD2. The CDR3 extends over 17 amino acids. Losses at the gene ends were 0 bases for V and 5 bases for J; bases not matched to a gene: 11. CDR1 is SGHRS and CDR2 is YFSETQ in the germline V gene. In DNA form, the CDR3 reads TGCGCCAGCAGCTTGGCTTCGGGGGGAGAACGAGACAATGAGCAGTTCTTC. This encodes CASSLASGGERDNEQFF. Based on the CDR3 plus reference TRBV5-1 and TRBJ2-1, the full variable domain is KAGVTQTPRYLIKTRGQQVTLSCSPISGHRSVSWYQQTPGQGLQFLFEYFSETQRNKGNFPGRFSGRQFSNSRSEMNVSTLELGDSALYLCASSLASGGERDNEQFFGPGTRLTVL.

The chain carries TRBV28 and TRBJ1-4; tentative D call: TRBD1 (6 bases). In germline, CDR1 is MDHEN, CDR2 SYDVKM. V lost 8 bases and J 5 bases, leaving 18 bases between the germline ends. The CDR3 sequence is 15 residues long. In DNA, the CDR3 is TGTGCCAGCCATCCTGGCCAGGGGTGGAATGAAAAACTGTTTTTT. Its protein product is CASHPGQGWNEKLFF.

This clone occurred many times. The CDR3 sequence: CASSQDLGLRDYEQYF. CDR3 DNA sequence: TGTGCCAGCAGCCAAGATCTGGGGTTACGGGACTACGAGCAGTACTTC. The rearrangement uses TRBV4-2 and TRBJ2-7; maybe TRBD2 (5 bases). This CDR3 is 16 amino acids long. The V gene's germline CDR1 is LGHNA and CDR2 YNFKEQ. The germline V and J ends were trimmed by 0 bases and 3 bases, with 15 bases remaining between them.

The V call is TRBV29-1, the J call TRBJ1-4, with D unresolved. From germline, CDR1 is SQVTM and CDR2 ANQGSEA. The CDR3 has 12 amino acids. The V end was cut by 7 bases, the J end by 6 bases, with 12 bases between. The DNA for the CDR3 is TGCAGCGCCCTGAGCGCGGATGAAAAACTGTTTTTT. Translation: CSALSADEKLFF.